This passage covers 10 T cell receptor beta chains from one sample sequenced in a study of T-cell reconstitution after alpha-beta-depleted transplantation in children. Unique molecular identifiers were built into the TCRbeta library. In TCRdb, the PCR reads were re-called with MiXCR into one record per CDR3 protein. The table lists 2,500 to 3,500 distinct CDR3 sequences, roughly 19% of them singletons. The sample here was PBMCs, mostly from graft donor cells, taken 60 days after TCRalphabeta/CD19-depleted stem cell transplant. Source of these receptors: a female patient under 18 who had a stem cell transplant for acute lymphoblastic leukemia, so the T cells may come from the graft donor.

This clonotype is medium-sized within its sample. The CDR3 DNA reads as TGTGCCAGCAGCTCCCGGGACAGGGGTTACACCGGGGAGCTGTTTTTT. This encodes CASSSRDRGYTGELFF. The chain has TRBV7-8 and TRBJ2-2, with 10 nucleotides matching TRBD1. Trimming took 4 bases from V and 3 from J; bases not matched to a gene: 5. CDR1 is SGHVS, CDR2 FQNEAQ, per germline. This CDR3 comprises 16 residues. The full variable domain, in which reference TRBV7-8 and TRBJ2-2 provide the parts outside the CDR3, is GAGVSQSPRYKVAKRGQDVALRCDPISGHVSLFWYQQALGQGPEFLTYFQNEAQLDKSGLPSDRFFAERPEGSVSTLKIQRTQQEDSAVYLCASSSRDRGYTGELFFGEGSRLTVL.

This clonotype came up many times. The chain has TRBV7-3 and TRBJ2-7; no definite D call. The CDR3 contains 12 residues. V dropped 6 bases and J dropped 3 bases, with 9 bases sitting between them. CDR1 is SGHTA and CDR2 is FQGTGA in the germline V gene. As DNA, the CDR3 is TGTGCCAGCAGTCTTCTTTTCTACGAGCAGTACTTC. The encoded protein is CASSLLFYEQYF.

By proportion, this clonotype is medium-sized. This chain links TRBV30 with TRBJ1-1; D is possibly TRBD1 (5 bases). V lost 2 bases, J lost 11 bases, and 18 bases lay in between. This CDR3 spans 13 amino acids. Germline loops: CDR1 GTSNPN, CDR2 SVGIG (reference sequence). CDR3: CAWSLPPGQEAFF. The CDR3 DNA follows: TGTGCCTGGAGTCTCCCCCCAGGGCAGGAGGCTTTCTTT.

This clonotype rates as medium-sized (0.01 to 0.1%). The chain couples TRBV5-1 to TRBJ2-2; TRBD2 is a possible D gene (6 bases). Trimming took off 0 bases at V and 0 bases at J, with 9 bases between the two ends. Germline CDR1 is SGHRS and CDR2 is YFSETQ. The CDR3 length is 16 residues. The CDR3 here is CASSLAGLANTGELFF. CDR3 DNA: TGCGCCAGCAGCTTGGCGGGACTTGCGAACACCGGGGAGCTGTTTTTT.

This clonotype occurred many times. This chain connects TRBV28 to TRBJ1-5, with D possibly being TRBD1 (6 bases). V was cut by 6 bases and J by 3 bases, with 18 bases left in between. CDR1 and CDR2 (germline): MDHEN, SYDVKM. CDR3 length: 16 residues. The CDR3 DNA reads TGTGCCAGCAGGCCGACCAGGGGCAATCCCAATCAGCCCCAGCATTTT. Amino acids: CASRPTRGNPNQPQHF.

This clonotype was recorded many times. The V gene is TRBV5-1, the J gene TRBJ2-3; no definite D call. This CDR3 region has 16 residues. The V and J ends lost 4 bases and 1 base respectively, with 16 bases between them. Germline V lookup: CDR1 SGHRS, CDR2 YFSETQ. CDR3 nucleotides: TGCGCCAGCAGCGGCCTCCTGCGCCACGGCACAGATACGCAGTATTTT. This gives the protein CASSGLLRHGTDTQYF.

This clonotype occurred many times. The rearrangement links TRBV20-1 to TRBJ1-2, with D perhaps TRBD1 (6 bases). CDR3 size: 14 residues. Germline CDR1 DFQATT, CDR2 SNEGSKA (reference sequence). The V end lost 1 base, the J end lost 3 bases, and 12 bases lay between the germline ends. CDR3 nucleotides: TGCAGTGCTAGAGGGGCAGGGGCTCACTATGGCTACACCTTC. Translating gives CSARGAGAHYGYTF.

This clonotype has ten or more counts. V is TRBV28 and J is TRBJ2-3; TRBD1 agrees at 7 bases. Germline CDR1 reads MDHEN; CDR2 reads SYDVKM. V lost 3 bases to trimming and J lost 0 bases; unmatched junction nucleotides: 9. CDR3 length: 17 amino acids. The CDR3 bases are TGTGCCAGCAGTTTTGTAGGGGACAGAACTAGCACAGATACGCAGTATTTT. Translating it yields CASSFVGDRTSTDTQYF.

The CDR3 DNA sequence: TGTGCCAGCAGCTCAGGTGGCTCCGGGACGTACCTCTATGGCTACACCTTC. Protein product: CASSSGGSGTYLYGYTF. The rearrangement joins TRBV7-9 to TRBJ1-2; the D gene is possibly TRBD1 (5 bases). The CDR3 covers 17 residues. V was cut by 4 bases and J by 4 bases, with 22 bases left in between. The germline CDR1 and CDR2 sequences are SEHNR and FQNEAQ (reference sequence). Together with reference TRBV7-9 and TRBJ1-2, the CDR3 gives the full variable domain: DTGVSQNPRHKITKRGQNVTFRCDPISEHNRLYWYRQTLGQGPEFLTYFQNEAQLEKSRLLSDRFSAERPKGSFSTLEIQRTEQGDSAMYLCASSSGGSGTYLYGYTFGSGTRLTVV.

This clonotype was observed at least ten times. The chain carries TRBV12-3 or TRBV12-4 and TRBJ2-7, with no clear D. Trimming shortened V by 4 bases and J by 2 bases, and 9 bases separated the two germline ends. This CDR3 comprises 13 residues. This chain's CDR3 is CASSYRQAYEQYF. The CDR3 DNA sequence: TGTGCCAGCAGTTATCGACAAGCCTACGAGCAGTACTTC.